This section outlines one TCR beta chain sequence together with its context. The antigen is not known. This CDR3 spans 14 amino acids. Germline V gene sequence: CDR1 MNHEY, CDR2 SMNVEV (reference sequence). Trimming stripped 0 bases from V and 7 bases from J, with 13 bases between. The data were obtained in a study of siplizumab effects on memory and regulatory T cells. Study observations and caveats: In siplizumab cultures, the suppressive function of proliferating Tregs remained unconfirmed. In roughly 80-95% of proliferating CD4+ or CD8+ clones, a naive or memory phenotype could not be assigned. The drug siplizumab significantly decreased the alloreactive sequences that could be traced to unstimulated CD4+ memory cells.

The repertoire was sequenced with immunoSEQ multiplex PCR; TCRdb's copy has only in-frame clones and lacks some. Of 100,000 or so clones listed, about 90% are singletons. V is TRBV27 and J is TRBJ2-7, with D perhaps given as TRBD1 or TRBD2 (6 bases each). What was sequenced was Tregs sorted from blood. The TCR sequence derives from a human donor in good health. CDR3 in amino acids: CASSLSPGAGEQYF. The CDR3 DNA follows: TGTGCCAGCAGTTTATCTCCAGGGGCGGGAGAGCAGTACTTC.